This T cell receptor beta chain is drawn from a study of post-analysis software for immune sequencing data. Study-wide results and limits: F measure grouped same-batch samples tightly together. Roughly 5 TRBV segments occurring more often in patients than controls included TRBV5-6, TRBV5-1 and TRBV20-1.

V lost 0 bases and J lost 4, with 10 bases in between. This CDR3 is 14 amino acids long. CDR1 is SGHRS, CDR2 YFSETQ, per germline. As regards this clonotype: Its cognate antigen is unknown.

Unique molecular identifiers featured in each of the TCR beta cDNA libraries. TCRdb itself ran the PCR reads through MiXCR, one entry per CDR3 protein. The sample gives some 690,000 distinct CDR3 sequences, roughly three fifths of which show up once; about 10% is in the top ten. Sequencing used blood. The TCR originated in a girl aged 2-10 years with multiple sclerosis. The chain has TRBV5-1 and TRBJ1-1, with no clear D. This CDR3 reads CASSLEGEVTEAFF. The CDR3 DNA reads TGCGCCAGCAGCTTGGAGGGTGAGGTCACTGAAGCTTTCTTT.